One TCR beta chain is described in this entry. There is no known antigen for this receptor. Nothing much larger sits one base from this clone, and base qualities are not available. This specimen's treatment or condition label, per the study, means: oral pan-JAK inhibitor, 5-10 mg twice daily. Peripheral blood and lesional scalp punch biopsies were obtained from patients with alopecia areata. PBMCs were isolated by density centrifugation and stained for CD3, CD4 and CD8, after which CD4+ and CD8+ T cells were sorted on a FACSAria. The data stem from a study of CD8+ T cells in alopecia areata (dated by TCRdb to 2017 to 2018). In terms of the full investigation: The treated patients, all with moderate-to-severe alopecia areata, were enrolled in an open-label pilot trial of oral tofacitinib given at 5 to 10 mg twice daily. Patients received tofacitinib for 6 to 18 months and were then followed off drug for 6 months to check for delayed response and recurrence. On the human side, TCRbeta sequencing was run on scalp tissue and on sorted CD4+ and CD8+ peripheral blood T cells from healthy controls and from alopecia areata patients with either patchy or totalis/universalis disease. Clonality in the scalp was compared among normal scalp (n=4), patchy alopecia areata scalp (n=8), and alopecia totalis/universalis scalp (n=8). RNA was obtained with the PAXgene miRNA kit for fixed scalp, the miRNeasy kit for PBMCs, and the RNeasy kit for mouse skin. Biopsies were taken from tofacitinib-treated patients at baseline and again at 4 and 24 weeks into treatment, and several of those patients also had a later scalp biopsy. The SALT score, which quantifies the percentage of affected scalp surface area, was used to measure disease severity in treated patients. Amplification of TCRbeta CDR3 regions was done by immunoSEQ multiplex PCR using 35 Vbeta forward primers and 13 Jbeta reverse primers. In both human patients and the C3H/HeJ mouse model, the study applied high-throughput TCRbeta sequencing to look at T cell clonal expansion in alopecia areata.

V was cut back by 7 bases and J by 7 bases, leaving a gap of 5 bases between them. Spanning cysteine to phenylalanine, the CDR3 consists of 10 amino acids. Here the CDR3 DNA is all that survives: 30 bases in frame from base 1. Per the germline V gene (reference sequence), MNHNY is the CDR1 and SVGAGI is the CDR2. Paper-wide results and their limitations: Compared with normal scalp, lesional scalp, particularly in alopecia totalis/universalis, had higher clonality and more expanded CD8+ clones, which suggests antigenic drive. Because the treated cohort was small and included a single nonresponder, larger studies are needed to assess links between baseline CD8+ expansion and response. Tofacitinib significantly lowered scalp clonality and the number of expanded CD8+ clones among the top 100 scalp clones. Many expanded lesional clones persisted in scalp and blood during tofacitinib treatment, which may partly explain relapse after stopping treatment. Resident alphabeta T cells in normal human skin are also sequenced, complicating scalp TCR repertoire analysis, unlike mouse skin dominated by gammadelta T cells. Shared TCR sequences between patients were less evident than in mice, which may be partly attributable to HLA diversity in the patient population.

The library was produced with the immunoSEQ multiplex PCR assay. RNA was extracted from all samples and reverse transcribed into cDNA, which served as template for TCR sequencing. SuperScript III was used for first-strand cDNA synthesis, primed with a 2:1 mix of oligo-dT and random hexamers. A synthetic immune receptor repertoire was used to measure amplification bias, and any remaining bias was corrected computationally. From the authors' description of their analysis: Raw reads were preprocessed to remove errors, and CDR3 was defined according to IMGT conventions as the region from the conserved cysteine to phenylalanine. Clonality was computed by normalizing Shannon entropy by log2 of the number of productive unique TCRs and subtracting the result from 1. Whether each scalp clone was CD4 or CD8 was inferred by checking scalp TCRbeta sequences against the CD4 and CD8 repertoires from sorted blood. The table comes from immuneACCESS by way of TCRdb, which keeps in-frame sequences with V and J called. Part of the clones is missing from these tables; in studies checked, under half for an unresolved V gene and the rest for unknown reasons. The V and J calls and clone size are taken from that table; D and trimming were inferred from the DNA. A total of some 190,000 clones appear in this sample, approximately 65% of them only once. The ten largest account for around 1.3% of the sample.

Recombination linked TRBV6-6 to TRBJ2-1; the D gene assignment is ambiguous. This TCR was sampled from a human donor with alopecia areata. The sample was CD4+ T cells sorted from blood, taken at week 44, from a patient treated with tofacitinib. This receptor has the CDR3 CASMANEQFF. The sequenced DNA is TGTGCCAGCATGGCGAATGAGCAGTTCTTC.